These T cell receptor beta chains were read from a single sample in a study of blood T cell repertoires in COVID-19. TCRdb's copy holds only in-frame clones and misses some; the assay was immunoSEQ multiplex PCR. The table includes approximately 300,000 clones, 70% to 90% detected once. Sequences were obtained from PBMCs or T cells enriched from blood (not recorded which). All receptors derive from a woman aged 25 to 39 who had recovered from COVID-19. The CDR3 runs from the conserved cysteine through the conserved F or W. Fields, in order: D gene, V gene, clone size, J gene, CDR3 DNA, CDR3 protein. The D gene is left open where the match is weak. Where a row states a size, it is once, few, many or the class of an expanded clone; other rows omit it.

NA	TRBV29-1	few	TRBJ1-2	TGCAGCGTTGAAGGTGGGGGGTGGAACTATGGCTACACCTTC	CSVEGGGWNYGYTF
NA	TRBV6-5	once	TRBJ2-2	TGTGCCAGCAGTTACTCCAGGGGTGGCGGGGAGCTGTTTTTT	CASSYSRGGGELFF
NA	TRBV7-3	NA	TRBJ2-2	TGTGCCAGCAGCCTCGCCCCAGGCACCGGGGAGCTGTTTTTT	CASSLAPGTGELFF
TRBD1	TRBV12-5	NA	TRBJ1-1	TGTGCTAGTGGTTTGGTTGGACAGGGGTTGGAAGCTTTCTTT	CASGLVGQGLEAFF
TRBD1	TRBV9	NA	TRBJ1-6	TGTGCCAGCAGCCCAACCGGGACAGGGGGAACTTATAATTCACCCCTCCACTTT	CASSPTGTGGTYNSPLHF
TRBD1	TRBV5-1	NA	TRBJ1-5	TGCGCCAGTAGCGAGACAGGGGACTCTCAGCCCCAGCATTTT	CASSETGDSQPQHF
TRBD1	TRBV30	NA	TRBJ1-1	TGTGCCTGGGGACAGGGGTTTAACACTGAAGCTTTCTTT	CAWGQGFNTEAFF
NA	TRBV5-1	NA	TRBJ2-7	TGCGCCAGCAGCCCTAGGGTATGGGGAGGCCAGGACGAGCAGTACTTC	CASSPRVWGGQDEQYF
NA	TRBV6-1	once	TRBJ1-5	TGTGCCAGCAGTGAACGGACAGCTCGCAATCAGCCCCAGCATTTT	CASSERTARNQPQHF
NA	TRBV6-5	NA	TRBJ1-3	TGTGCCAGCAGGATCGGGTCTCTCTCTGGAAACACCATATATTTT	CASRIGSLSGNTIYF
TRBD1	TRBV11-2	few	TRBJ1-5	TGTGCCAGCAGCCCCCCAGGGGGGTCGGGTAATCAGCCCCAGCATTTT	CASSPPGGSGNQPQHF
NA	TRBV19	once	TRBJ1-5	TGTGCCAGTAGTATAGCGGAGGGAGCTCCTCTTAGCAATCAGCCCCAGCATTTT	CASSIAEGAPLSNQPQHF
NA	TRBV4-2	NA	TRBJ2-7	TGTGCCAGCAGCCACGCAACAGGGTTTCTACGCATAGAGCAGTACTTC	CASSHATGFLRIEQYF
NA	TRBV12-3/TRBV12-4	NA	TRBJ1-4	TGTGCCAGCACCCGGGTCAGTACTGAAAAACTGTTTTTT	CASTRVSTEKLFF
NA	TRBV30	NA	TRBJ1-5	TGTGCCTGGACCCCGAGGAACAGACTAAATCAGCCCCAGCATTTT	CAWTPRNRLNQPQHF
TRBD1	TRBV9	NA	TRBJ1-1	TGTGCCAGCAGCGTACAGGGGGAAAGAACTGAAGCTTTCTTT	CASSVQGERTEAFF
NA	TRBV6-5	few	TRBJ1-2	TGTGCCAGCAGTCAGTCCATTGGCTATGGCTACACCTTC	CASSQSIGYGYTF
NA	TRBV30	NA	TRBJ1-2	TGTGCCTGGACAGGGGATAGCTACACCTTC	CAWTGDSYTF
NA	TRBV30	NA	TRBJ1-2	TGTGCCTGGAGTAGAGGACAGTACTATGGCTACACCTTC	CAWSRGQYYGYTF
TRBD2	TRBV5-4	NA	TRBJ2-1	TGTGCCAGCAGCTTAATAGCGGGGGGTTTCAATGAGCAGTTCTTC	CASSLIAGGFNEQFF
TRBD1	TRBV7-2	NA	TRBJ2-7	TGTGCCAGCAGCTTAGCGGGACAGCCCTCCTCCTACGAGCAGTACTTC	CASSLAGQPSSYEQYF
NA	TRBV4-3	NA	TRBJ2-5	TGCGCCAGCAGCCAAGATGGGACTCAAGAGACCCAGTACTTC	CASSQDGTQETQYF
NA	TRBV6-2/TRBV6-3	NA	TRBJ1-6	TGTGCCAGCAGCTCCGCTCCCGGGCCGGGGAATTCACCCCTCCACTTT	CASSSAPGPGNSPLHF
TRBD1	TRBV5-1	NA	TRBJ1-3	TGCGCCAGCAGCTTGGGACAGGGGGCAGCGGGAAACACCATATATTTT	CASSLGQGAAGNTIYF